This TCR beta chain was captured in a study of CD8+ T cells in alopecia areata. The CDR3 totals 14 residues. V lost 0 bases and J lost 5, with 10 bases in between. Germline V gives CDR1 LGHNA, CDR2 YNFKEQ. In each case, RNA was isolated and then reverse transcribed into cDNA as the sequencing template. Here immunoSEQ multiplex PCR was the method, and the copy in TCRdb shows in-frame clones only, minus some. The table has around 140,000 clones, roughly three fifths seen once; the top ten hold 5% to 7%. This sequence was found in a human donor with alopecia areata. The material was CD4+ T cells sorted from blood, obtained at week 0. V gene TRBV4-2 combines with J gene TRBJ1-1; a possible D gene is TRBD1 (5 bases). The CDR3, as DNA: TGTGCCAGCAGCCAAGATGGGACCAATACTGAAGCTTTCTTT. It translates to CASSQDGTNTEAFF.